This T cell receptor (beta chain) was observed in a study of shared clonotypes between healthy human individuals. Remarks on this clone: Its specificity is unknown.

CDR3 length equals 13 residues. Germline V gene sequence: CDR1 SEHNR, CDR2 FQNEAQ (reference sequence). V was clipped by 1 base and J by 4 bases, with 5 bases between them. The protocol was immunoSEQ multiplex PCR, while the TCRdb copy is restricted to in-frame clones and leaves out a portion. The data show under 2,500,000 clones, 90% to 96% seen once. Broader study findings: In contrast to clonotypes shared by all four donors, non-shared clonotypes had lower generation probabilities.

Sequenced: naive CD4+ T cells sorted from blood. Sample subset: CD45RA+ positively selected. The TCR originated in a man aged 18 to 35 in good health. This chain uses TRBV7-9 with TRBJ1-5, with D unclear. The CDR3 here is CASSLGRNQPQHF. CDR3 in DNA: TGTGCCAGCAGCTTAGGAAGAAATCAGCCCCAGCATTTT.